The sequence of this TCR beta chain was determined in a study of monozygotic twins with inflammatory bowel disease. Broader study findings: A reduction in TCRbeta diversity (inverse Simpson) was seen in IBD patients relative to healthy co-twins.

CDR1 MNHNS and CDR2 SASEGT come from the germline V gene. This CDR3 comprises 14 residues. Concerning this clonotype: The antigen remains undetermined.

Template switching was used to attach UMIs, which incorporated a 6-nucleotide sample barcode. TCRdb re-called the 5' RACE reads and catalogs CDR3 proteins one per entry, DNA excluded. This repertoire includes 310,000 or so distinct CDR3 sequences. Sample: blood. The chain recombines TRBV6-1 with TRBJ2-2; TCRdb calls TRBD2, which cannot be checked without DNA. This TCR was sampled from a human donor with ulcerative colitis or Crohn's disease, or a healthy co-twin of an affected twin (not recorded which). This CDR3 is CASEAGEETGELFF.